This T cell receptor beta chain was retrieved from a study of blood T cell repertoires in COVID-19. Study overall: Acute-phase and convalescent COVID-19 samples originated in the United States, Italy and Spain. PBMCs, B-cell-depleted T cells, or T cells provided the cDNA or gDNA that made up the material.

In the original analysis: It was from reference gene primer amplification that nucleated cell counts were estimated. Sequencing was performed with immunoSEQ multiplex PCR; in TCRdb, only in-frame clones are kept and a portion is missing. The V and J calls and clone size are taken from that table; D and trimming were inferred from the DNA. Found here are 65,000 to 75,000 clones, around 87% of them singletons; the top ten hold about 30%. This clone was detected only a few times. From germline, CDR1 is LGHDT and CDR2 YNNKEL (reference sequence). The CDR3 runs 18 residues. The V gene end was trimmed by 3 bases and the J gene end by 2 bases; junction bases not matched to a gene: 12.

The sequencing input was peripheral blood. The TCR was taken from an elderly woman with active or convalescent COVID-19. The gene calls are TRBV3-1 (or the pseudogene TRBV3-2) and TRBJ1-3; 8 bases map to TRBD1. CDR3 region: CASSQDPPLDRAGNTIYF. The CDR3 DNA sequence: TGTGCCAGCAGCCAGGATCCGCCGCTGGACAGGGCTGGAAACACCATATATTTT.